A single sample is the source of the 21 T cell receptor beta chains below, sequenced in a study of T cell clones after liver transplantation. TCRdb's table, derived via immunoSEQ multiplex PCR, lists solely in-frame clones and lacks some. Among 70,000 to 85,000 clones listed, approximately 80% were seen once. The material sequenced was CD4+ T cells from blood, taken before liver transplant. These receptor sequences come from a human donor who received a liver transplant.

The chain joins TRBV28 to TRBJ1-3; TRBD1 is a possible D gene (6 bases). Germline V CDR1 and CDR2: MDHEN, SYDVKM. The V and J ends lost 6 bases and 2 bases respectively, with 14 bases between them. This CDR3 has 15 residues. The CDR3 region is CASSSSGDAGNTIYF. The CDR3 region has the DNA TGTGCCAGCAGCTCTTCAGGGGATGCTGGAAACACCATATATTTT.

The CDR3 here is CASSYGQGVSLGYTF. The CDR3 DNA sequence: TGTGCCAGCAGTTACGGGCAGGGGGTGTCTTTGGGCTACACCTTC. V is TRBV6-6 and J is TRBJ1-2, with TRBD1 identical over 7 bases. J was trimmed by 8 bases and V by 2 bases; bases with no gene match: 11. Germline loops: CDR1 MNHNY, CDR2 SVGAGI (reference sequence). The CDR3 is 15 amino acids.

The chain joins TRBV11-2 to TRBJ2-2, with 7 bases lining up with TRBD2. The CDR3 is 19 amino acids. With V trimmed by 6 bases and J by 2 bases, 18 bases remained unmatched. Germline V gene sequence: CDR1 SGHAT, CDR2 FQNNGV. CDR3 sequence reads: CASRPGRKNGTINTGELFF. Written as DNA, the CDR3 is TGTGCCAGCAGACCTGGACGGAAAAACGGGACTATCAACACCGGGGAGCTGTTTTTT. Together with reference TRBV11-2 and TRBJ2-2, the CDR3 gives the full variable domain: EAGVAQSPRYKIIEKRQSVAFWCNPISGHATLYWYQQILGQGPKLLIQFQNNGVVDDSQLPKDRFSAERLKGVDSTLKIQPAKLEDSAVYLCASRPGRKNGTINTGELFFGEGSRLTVL.

The rearrangement uses TRBV5-6 and TRBJ1-5; D might be TRBD1 (6 bases). V gave up 0 bases and J gave up 7 bases, with 14 bases separating them. CDR3 length equals 15 residues. Per the germline V gene, CDR1 is SGHDT and CDR2 is YYEEEE. The CDR3 reads CASSLGTGMNQPQHF. CDR3 in DNA: TGTGCCAGCAGCTTGGGAACAGGGATGAACCAGCCCCAGCATTTT.

The J gene is TRBJ1-5, the V gene TRBV19; 7 bases are shared with TRBD1. Germline assignment: CDR1 LNHDA and CDR2 SQIVND (reference sequence). This CDR3 is built from 18 residues. The J segment lost 2 bases and the V segment lost 4 bases, leaving 14 bases of the junction unmatched. CDR3 loop: CASSKIGDRVLGNQPQHF. The CDR3 DNA sequence: TGTGCCAGTAGTAAGATAGGAGACAGGGTTCTTGGCAATCAGCCCCAGCATTTT.

The chain employs TRBV5-1 and TRBJ2-5; TRBD2 is a possible D gene (5 bases). The V gene lost 0 bases and the J gene lost 4 bases, with 13 bases spanning the gap. The CDR3 loop spans 15 amino acids. Germline V lookup: CDR1 SGHRS, CDR2 YFSETQ. CDR3 protein: CASSLGSVLGETQYF. The CDR3 DNA is TGCGCCAGCAGCTTGGGGTCAGTACTAGGAGAGACCCAGTACTTC.

V and J are TRBV5-4 and TRBJ2-3; perhaps D is TRBD1 or TRBD2 (6 bases each). The CDR3 length is 15 residues. V was clipped by 0 bases and J by 0 bases, with 8 bases between them. CDR1 and CDR2 (germline): SGHNT, YYREEE (reference sequence). CDR3 region: CASSLGGASTDTQYF. In DNA, the CDR3 is TGTGCCAGCAGCTTGGGGGGGGCCAGCACAGATACGCAGTATTTT.

CDR3 region: CASSLDGGRTYEQYF. DNA of the CDR3: TGTGCCAGCAGCTTAGACGGGGGCCGAACCTACGAGCAGTACTTC. The chain combines TRBV7-2 with TRBJ2-7; D may be TRBD1 or TRBD2 (6 bases each). The V end lost 1 base, the J end lost 2 bases, and 12 bases lay between the germline ends. CDR3 length: 15 residues. CDR1 is SGHTA, CDR2 FQGNSA, per germline.

The chain employs TRBV19 and TRBJ1-3; D unclear. Germline CDR1 reads LNHDA; CDR2 reads SQIVND (reference sequence). This CDR3 is built from 15 residues. V was trimmed by 5 bases and J by 0 bases, leaving 11 bases between them. CDR3 bases: TGTGCCAGTAGTCTCTCTATAAGCTCTGGAAACACCATATATTTT. Amino acid sequence: CASSLSISSGNTIYF.

J is TRBJ1-4 and V is TRBV4-1; TRBD1 aligns across 9 bases. V was pared by 0 bases and J by 10 bases, with 18 bases of the junction left unmatched. Per the germline V gene, CDR1 is MGHRA and CDR2 is YSYEKL. The CDR3 contains 19 residues. CDR3 sequence (DNA): TGCGCCAGCAGCCAAGACCGATGGGGGACAGGGCAGGTGAGGGGAAAACTGTTTTTT. Translated: CASSQDRWGTGQVRGKLFF.

This clone was picked up one time. The chain is built from TRBV2 and TRBJ2-4; D is possibly TRBD1 (5 bases). The CDR3 loop spans 13 amino acids. Germline V CDR1 and CDR2: SNHLY, FYNNEI. V was clipped by 7 bases and J by 5 bases, with 12 bases between them. CDR3 sequence reads: CASMVRTQNIQYF. CDR3 in DNA: TGTGCCAGCATGGTTCGGACACAAAACATTCAGTACTTC. The full variable domain, in which reference TRBV2 and TRBJ2-4 provide the parts outside the CDR3, is EPEVTQTPSHQVTQMGQEVILRCVPISNHLYFYWYRQILGQKVEFLVSFYNNEISEKSEIFDDQFSVERPDGSNFTLKIRSTKLEDSAMYFCASMVRTQNIQYFGAGTRLSVL.

CDR3 region: CASSQTVLMAQPQHF. The CDR3 DNA reads TGCGCCAGCAGCCAAACCGTCCTAATGGCGCAGCCCCAGCATTTT. This chain links TRBV4-1 with TRBJ1-5; D remains unclear. Deletions cut 2 bases from V and 7 bases from J, with 15 bases between. There are 15 residues in the CDR3. CDR1 MGHRA and CDR2 YSYEKL come from the germline V gene.

The chain is built from TRBV28 and TRBJ1-2; 7 bases agree with TRBD1. CDR1 and CDR2 from the germline V gene are MDHEN and SYDVKM. Unmatched junction bases numbered 11, after V lost 6 bases and J lost 7 bases. CDR3 size: 14 residues. The CDR3 nucleotides read TGTGCCAGCAGCCAGAGGGGGCGGCGGGTTGGCTACACCTTC. Amino acids: CASSQRGRRVGYTF.

The chain has TRBV11-2 and TRBJ2-2; TRBD1 is a possible D gene (6 bases). The CDR3 consists of 15 residues. Per the germline V gene, CDR1 is SGHAT and CDR2 is FQNNGV. V shed 1 base and J shed 5 bases, with 11 bases lying between them. CDR3 bases: TGTGCCAGCAGCTTAGGGACAGATAAGACCGGGGAGCTGTTTTTT. It translates to CASSLGTDKTGELFF.

The rearrangement links TRBV7-9 to TRBJ2-1; TRBD2 agrees at 12 bases. There are 17 residues in the CDR3. V was pared by 5 bases and J by 5 bases, with 10 bases of the junction left unmatched. Germline V gene sequence: CDR1 SEHNR, CDR2 FQNEAQ (reference sequence). DNA for the CDR3: TGTGCCAGCAGCCCTGGACTAGCGGGACGCCTAAACAATGAGCAGTTCTTC. Translated, it gives CASSPGLAGRLNNEQFF.

V is TRBV11-2 and J is TRBJ2-1, with TRBD2 matching 10 bases. The CDR3 is 14 residues long. CDR1 and CDR2 (germline): SGHAT, FQNNGV. V was pared by 4 bases and J by 9 bases, with 6 bases of the junction left unmatched. The CDR3 sequence is CASSSLLAGGEQFF. The DNA of the CDR3 is TGTGCCAGCAGCTCCCTTTTAGCGGGAGGTGAGCAGTTCTTC.

This sequence joins TRBV7-2 and TRBJ1-2, with a tentative D call TRBD1 (5 bases). The CDR3 runs 13 residues. CDR1 SGHTA and CDR2 FQGNSA come from the germline V gene. V lost 5 bases, J lost 5 bases, and 12 bases lay in between. The CDR3 reads CASSVVGGYGYTF. The CDR3 bases are TGTGCCAGCAGCGTCGTTGGGGGGTATGGCTACACCTTC.

The chain recombines TRBV4-3 with TRBJ1-5; D perhaps matches TRBD1 (5 bases). Germline V gene sequence: CDR1 LGHNA, CDR2 YSLEER. Trimming cost V 1 base and J 4 bases, with 17 bases left between them. CDR3 length: 17 residues. The CDR3 bases are TGCGCCAGCAGCCAAGGTGGATGGGCAGGGCGGAATCAGCCCCAGCATTTT. The encoded protein is CASSQGGWAGRNQPQHF.

The chain's CDR3 is CASSLSSTGGIYGYTF. The CDR3 nucleotides read TGTGCCAGCAGTTTATCTTCGACAGGGGGCATTTATGGCTACACCTTC. The chain combines TRBV28 with TRBJ1-2; 10 positions agree with TRBD1. CDR1 is MDHEN and CDR2 is SYDVKM in the germline V gene. This CDR3 has 16 residues. After removal of 1 base from V and 5 bases from J, the junction contained 7 bases not matched to a gene.

V usage is TRBV11-3 and J usage is TRBJ2-1; D possibly corresponds to TRBD2 (6 bases). This CDR3 has 15 residues. Germline CDR1 is SGHNT and CDR2 is YENEEA. V shed 1 base and J shed 9 bases, with 16 bases lying between them. Here the CDR3 reads CASSLGLGSLGEQFF. CDR3 sequence (DNA): TGTGCCAGCAGCTTAGGGCTCGGGAGTCTGGGTGAGCAGTTCTTC. Variable domain in full (rest from reference TRBV11-3 and TRBJ2-1): EAGVVQSPRYKIIEKKQPVAFWCNPISGHNTLYWYLQNLGQGPELLIRYENEEAVDDSQLPKDRFSAERLKGVDSTLKIQPAELGDSAVYLCASSLGLGSLGEQFFGPGTRLTVL.

The chain recombines TRBV18 with TRBJ2-1; D call uncertain. The CDR3 sequence is 13 residues long. Germline V lookup: CDR1 KGHSH, CDR2 LQKENI. V was shortened by 3 bases and J by 2 bases, with 5 bases between the two germline ends. The CDR3 protein is CASSPGTYNEQFF. The CDR3 region has the DNA TGTGCCAGCTCACCTGGGACCTACAATGAGCAGTTCTTC.